This T cell receptor beta chain is from a study of T cells after yellow fever vaccination. Study overall: Each low-cell-number fraction was prepared by means of SMART-Seq v4 Ultra Low Input. Study conclusions and caveats: In post-booster samples, most primary-vaccination clones reappeared (approximately 97% CD4, around 87% CD8).

This CDR3 contains 14 residues. Per germline, CDR1 SGHTA and CDR2 FQGNSA. The trim removed 6 bases at V and 2 bases at J, leaving 5 bases unmatched. 5'RACE template switching produced TCR cDNA carrying a universal primer site and UMIs. Using its own MiXCR run on the 5' RACE reads, TCRdb lists one record per CDR3 protein. The data hold 250,000 to 350,000 distinct CDR3 sequences, with 6.8% observed a single time. At least ten counts were recorded for this clonotype. Its specificity is unknown. The clonotype was recovered from a man aged 18 to 35 who received the YFV17D yellow fever vaccine. The V and J genes are TRBV7-2 and TRBJ1-1; the match to TRBD1 covers 8 bases. Sequenced here: PBMCs, sampled approximately 40 days after the first yellow fever vaccination. The CDR3: CASSRDRGNTEAFF. The CDR3 DNA sequence: TGTGCCAGCAGTCGTGACAGGGGTAACACTGAAGCTTTCTTT.